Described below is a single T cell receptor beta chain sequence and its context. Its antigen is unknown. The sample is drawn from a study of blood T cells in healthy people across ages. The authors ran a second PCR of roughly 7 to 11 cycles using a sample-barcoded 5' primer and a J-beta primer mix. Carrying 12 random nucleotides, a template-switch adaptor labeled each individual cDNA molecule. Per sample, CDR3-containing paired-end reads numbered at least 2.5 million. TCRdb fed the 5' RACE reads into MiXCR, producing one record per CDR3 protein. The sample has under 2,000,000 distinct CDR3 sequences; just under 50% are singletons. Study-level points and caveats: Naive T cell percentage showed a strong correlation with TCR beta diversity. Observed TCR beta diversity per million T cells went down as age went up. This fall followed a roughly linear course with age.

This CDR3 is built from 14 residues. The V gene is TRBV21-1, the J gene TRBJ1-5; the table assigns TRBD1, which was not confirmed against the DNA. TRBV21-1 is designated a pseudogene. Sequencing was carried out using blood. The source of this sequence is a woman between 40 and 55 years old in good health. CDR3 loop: CASPRGGTNQPQHF. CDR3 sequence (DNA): TGTGCCAGCCCCAGGGGGGGGACGAATCAGCCCCAGCATTTT.